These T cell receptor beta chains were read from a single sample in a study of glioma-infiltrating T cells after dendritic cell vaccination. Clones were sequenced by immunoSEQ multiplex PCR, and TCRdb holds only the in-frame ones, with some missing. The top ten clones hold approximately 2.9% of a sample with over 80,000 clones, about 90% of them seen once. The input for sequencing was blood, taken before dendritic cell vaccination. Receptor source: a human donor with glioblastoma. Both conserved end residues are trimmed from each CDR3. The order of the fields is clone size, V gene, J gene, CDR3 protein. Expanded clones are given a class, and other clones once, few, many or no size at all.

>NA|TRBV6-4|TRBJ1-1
ASSQDRNTEAF
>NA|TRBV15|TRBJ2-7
ATSPEGALVSYEQY
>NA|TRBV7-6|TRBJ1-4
ASRQGENEKLF
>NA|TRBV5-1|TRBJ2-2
ASSEGQGSGELF
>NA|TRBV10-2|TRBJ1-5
ASTGAENQPQH
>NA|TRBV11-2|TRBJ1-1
ASSLQGDTEAF
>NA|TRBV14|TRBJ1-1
ASSQDLRSNTEAF
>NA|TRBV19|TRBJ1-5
ASSIGRGYQPQH
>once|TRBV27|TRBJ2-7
ASNTRDRAHEQY
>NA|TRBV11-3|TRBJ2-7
ATSPRGTVGSYEQY
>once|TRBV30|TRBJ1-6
AWSESAYNSPLH
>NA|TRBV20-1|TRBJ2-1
SAGGLVDQF